The 10 T cell receptor beta chains below all came from one sample that was sequenced in a study of control samples from healthy donors and cancer patients (TCRdb year 2020). To prepare the library, the immunoSEQ multiplex PCR assay was applied. Imported from immuneACCESS, the table was reduced by TCRdb to in-frame sequences with V and J called. These copies leave out some clones; in studies compared against another copy, an unresolved V gene accounts for under half, and the cause of the remainder is not known. This sample has roughly 120,000 clones in its table, and about 93% of those were observed once. Jointly, the top ten make up about 2.6% of the sample. Sequencing used blood. The receptor source for this set is a man aged 25-45 years in good health.

The V call is TRBV7-2, the J call TRBJ2-7; 9 nucleotides match TRBD1. CDR1 and CDR2 from the germline V gene are SGHTA and FQGNSA. V lost 5 bases to trimming and J lost 4 bases; unmatched junction nucleotides: 9. The CDR3 runs 15 residues. CDR3 DNA sequence: TGTGCCAGCAGCCCCCCTGGGACAGGGTTGTACGAGCAGTACTTC. The encoded protein is CASSPPGTGLYEQYF.

The CDR3 nucleotides are TGTGCCAGCACTAGGGGACAGGGACAGGGAGGACAGCCCCAGCATTTT. Translated: CASTRGQGQGGQPQHF. J is TRBJ1-5 and V is TRBV28; 9 positions match TRBD1. Germline trimming cut 7 bases from V and 7 bases from J; bases unmatched to any gene: 14. The CDR3 sequence is 16 residues long. Germline assignment: CDR1 MDHEN and CDR2 SYDVKM.

The V call is TRBV6-5, the J call TRBJ1-2; TRBD1 aligns across 9 bases. Germline CDR1 MNHEY, CDR2 SVGAGI. CDR3 length: 16 amino acids. V lost 0 bases to trimming and J lost 4 bases; unmatched junction nucleotides: 6. CDR3 protein: CASSYSRTGGLYGYTF. CDR3 coding DNA: TGTGCCAGCAGTTACTCGCGAACAGGGGGCCTCTATGGCTACACCTTC.

The chain has TRBV19 and TRBJ1-5; the D gene is possibly TRBD1 (5 bases). V lost 1 base to trimming and J lost 9 bases, with 10 bases between them. The CDR3 has 13 residues. Germline CDR1 is LNHDA and CDR2 is SQIVND (reference sequence). CDR3 protein: CASSIAQGRPQHF. CDR3 DNA: TGTGCCAGTAGTATAGCGCAGGGCAGGCCCCAGCATTTT.

V is TRBV24-1 and J is TRBJ2-2; tentative D call: TRBD2 (5 bases). V was trimmed by 9 bases and J by 6 bases, leaving 13 bases between them. CDR3 length equals 13 residues. Germline CDR1 reads KGHDR; CDR2 reads SFDVKD. The CDR3 sequence is CATQFRGSGELFF. CDR3 in DNA: TGTGCCACCCAATTCCGGGGTTCCGGGGAGCTGTTTTTT.

The chain is built from TRBV4-1 and TRBJ1-1, with no clear D. The CDR3 is 15 residues long. Per the germline V gene, CDR1 is MGHRA and CDR2 is YSYEKL. V lost 0 bases and J 5 bases, leaving 13 bases between the germline ends. The CDR3 spells CASSQEGRLGTEAFF. CDR3 nucleotide sequence: TGCGCCAGCAGCCAAGAGGGGAGGTTGGGGACTGAAGCTTTCTTT.

J is TRBJ1-1 and V is TRBV7-2; D unresolved. The V end was cut by 2 bases, the J end by 0 bases, with 7 bases between. Germline CDR1 is SGHTA and CDR2 is FQGNSA. The CDR3 loop spans 14 amino acids. In DNA form, the CDR3 reads TGTGCCAGCAGCTTAAATCGAGTGAACACTGAAGCTTTCTTT. Protein: CASSLNRVNTEAFF.

The J gene is TRBJ1-2, the V gene TRBV3-1 (or the pseudogene TRBV3-2); D possibly corresponds to TRBD1 (5 bases). V lost 0 bases, J lost 3 bases, and 8 bases lay in between. The CDR3 totals 14 residues. In germline, CDR1 is LGHDT, CDR2 YNNKEL (reference sequence). CDR3 DNA sequence: TGTGCCAGCAGCCAAGATGGGGGACACTATGGCTACACCTTC. It translates to CASSQDGGHYGYTF.

J is TRBJ2-3 and V is TRBV7-9, with 8 bases that match TRBD2. V lost 5 bases, J lost 6 bases, and 7 bases stayed unmatched. CDR1 is SEHNR, CDR2 FQNEAQ, per germline (reference sequence). The CDR3 consists of 14 residues. In DNA form, the CDR3 reads TGTGCCAGCAGCCCGGGGGGGCCCGGGGATACGCAGTATTTT. Its protein product is CASSPGGPGDTQYF. Full variable domain (remainder filled in from reference TRBV7-9 and TRBJ2-3): DTGVSQNPRHKITKRGQNVTFRCDPISEHNRLYWYRQTLGQGPEFLTYFQNEAQLEKSRLLSDRFSAERPKGSFSTLEIQRTEQGDSAMYLCASSPGGPGDTQYFGPGTRLTVL.

The rearrangement uses TRBV25-1 and TRBJ1-2, with D possibly being TRBD1 (5 bases). Trimming cost V 3 bases and J 4 bases, with 12 bases left between them. CDR3 size: 14 residues. The germline CDR1 and CDR2 sequences are MGHDK and SYGVNS. The CDR3 DNA sequence: TGTGCCAGCAGTGATCCGGGGGTTGGCTATGGCTACACCTTC. Translating it yields CASSDPGVGYGYTF.